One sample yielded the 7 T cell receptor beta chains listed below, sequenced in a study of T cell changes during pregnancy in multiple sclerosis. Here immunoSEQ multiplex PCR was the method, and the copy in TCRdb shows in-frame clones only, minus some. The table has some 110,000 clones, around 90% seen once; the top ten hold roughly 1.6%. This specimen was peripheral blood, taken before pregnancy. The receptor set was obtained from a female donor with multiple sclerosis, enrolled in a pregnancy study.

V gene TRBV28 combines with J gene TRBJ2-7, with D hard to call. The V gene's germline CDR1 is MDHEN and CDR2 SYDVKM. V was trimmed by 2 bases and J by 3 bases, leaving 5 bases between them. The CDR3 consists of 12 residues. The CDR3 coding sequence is TGTGCCAGCAGTTTAGCCAGCTACGAGCAGTACTTC. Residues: CASSLASYEQYF.

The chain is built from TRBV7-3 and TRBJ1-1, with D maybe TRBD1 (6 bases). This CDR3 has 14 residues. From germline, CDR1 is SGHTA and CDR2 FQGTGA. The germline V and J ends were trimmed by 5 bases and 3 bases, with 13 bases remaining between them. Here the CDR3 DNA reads TGTGCCAGCAGCCCGAGGGGGGGCGACACTGAAGCTTTCTTT. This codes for CASSPRGGDTEAFF.

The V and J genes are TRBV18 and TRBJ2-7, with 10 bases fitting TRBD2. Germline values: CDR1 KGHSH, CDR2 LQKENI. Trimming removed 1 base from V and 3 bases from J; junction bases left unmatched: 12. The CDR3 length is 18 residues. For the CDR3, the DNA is TGTGCCAGCTCACCACGGCTAGCGGGAGCCTCCTCGGACTACGAGCAGTACTTC. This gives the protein CASSPRLAGASSDYEQYF.

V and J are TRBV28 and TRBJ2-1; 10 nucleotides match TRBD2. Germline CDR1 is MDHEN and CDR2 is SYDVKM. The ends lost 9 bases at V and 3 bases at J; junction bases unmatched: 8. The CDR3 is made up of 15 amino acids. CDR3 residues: CASIAGGTNYNEQFF. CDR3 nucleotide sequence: TGTGCCAGTATAGCGGGGGGAACCAACTACAATGAGCAGTTCTTC.

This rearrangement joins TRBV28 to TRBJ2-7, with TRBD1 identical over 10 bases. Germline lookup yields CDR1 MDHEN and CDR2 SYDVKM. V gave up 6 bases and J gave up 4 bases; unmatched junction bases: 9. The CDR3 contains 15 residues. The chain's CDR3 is CASSYSGTGVYEQYF. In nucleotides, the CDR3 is TGTGCCAGCAGCTACTCCGGGACAGGGGTTTACGAGCAGTACTTC. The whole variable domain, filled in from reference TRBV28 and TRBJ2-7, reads DVKVTQSSRYLVKRTGEKVFLECVQDMDHENMFWYRQDPGLGLRLIYFSYDVKMKEKGDIPEGYSVSREKKERFSLILESASTNQTSMYLCASSYSGTGVYEQYFGPGTRLTVT.

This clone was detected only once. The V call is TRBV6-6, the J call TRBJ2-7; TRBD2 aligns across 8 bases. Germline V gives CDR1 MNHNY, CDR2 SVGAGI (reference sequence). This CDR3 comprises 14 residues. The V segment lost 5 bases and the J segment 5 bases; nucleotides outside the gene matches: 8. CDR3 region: CASSRAGTSNEQYF. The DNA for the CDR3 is TGTGCCAGCAGTCGTGCCGGGACTAGTAACGAGCAGTACTTC.

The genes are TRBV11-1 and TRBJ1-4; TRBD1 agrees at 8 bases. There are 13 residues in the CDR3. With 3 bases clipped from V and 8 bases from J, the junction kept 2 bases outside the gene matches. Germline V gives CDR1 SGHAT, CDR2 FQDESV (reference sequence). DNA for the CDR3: TGTGCCAGCAGCTTGGACAGGGAAGAAAAACTGTTTTTT. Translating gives CASSLDREEKLFF.